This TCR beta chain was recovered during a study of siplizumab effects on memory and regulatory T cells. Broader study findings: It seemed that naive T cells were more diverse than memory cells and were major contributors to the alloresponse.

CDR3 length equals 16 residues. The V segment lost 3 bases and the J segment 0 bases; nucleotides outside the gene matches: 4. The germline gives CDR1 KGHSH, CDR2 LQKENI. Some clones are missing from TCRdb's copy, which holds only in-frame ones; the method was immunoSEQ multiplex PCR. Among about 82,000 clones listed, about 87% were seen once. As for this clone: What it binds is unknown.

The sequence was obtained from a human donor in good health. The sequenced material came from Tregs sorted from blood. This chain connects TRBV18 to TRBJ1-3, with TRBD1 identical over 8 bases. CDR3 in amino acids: CASSPGTGGSGNTIYF. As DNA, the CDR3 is TGTGCCAGCTCACCGGGCACAGGGGGCTCTGGAAACACCATATATTTT.